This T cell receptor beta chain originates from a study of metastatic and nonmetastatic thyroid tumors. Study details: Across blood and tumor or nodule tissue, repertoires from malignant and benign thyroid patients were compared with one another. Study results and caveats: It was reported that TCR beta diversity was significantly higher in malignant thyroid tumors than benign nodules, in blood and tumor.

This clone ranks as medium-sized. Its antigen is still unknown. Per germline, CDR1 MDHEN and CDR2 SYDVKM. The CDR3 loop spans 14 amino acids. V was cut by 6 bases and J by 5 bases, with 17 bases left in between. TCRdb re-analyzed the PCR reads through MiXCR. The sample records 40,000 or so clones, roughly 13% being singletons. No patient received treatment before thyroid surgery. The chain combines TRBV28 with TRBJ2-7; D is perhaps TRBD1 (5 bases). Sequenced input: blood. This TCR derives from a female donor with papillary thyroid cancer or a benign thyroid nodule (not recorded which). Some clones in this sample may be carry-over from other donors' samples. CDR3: CASSSPGKSDEQYF. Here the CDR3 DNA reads TGTGCCAGCAGCTCGCCAGGGAAAAGCGACGAGCAGTACTTC.